Following are 2 T cell receptor beta chains from one sample sequenced in a study of blood T cell repertoires in COVID-19. Sequencing was performed with immunoSEQ multiplex PCR; in TCRdb, only in-frame clones are kept and a portion is missing. There are 70,000 or so clones in the sample; roughly 87% occur only once, and around 20% lies in the top ten. Sequencing was carried out using peripheral blood. These receptors came from a human donor in a cohort sampled during active COVID-19.

The table lists this clone with a few counts. This rearrangement joins TRBV30 to TRBJ1-1; 7 bases map to TRBD1. CDR1 is GTSNPN, CDR2 SVGIG, per germline (reference sequence). The CDR3 contains 12 residues. After removal of 5 bases from V and 3 bases from J, the junction contained 3 bases not matched to a gene. CDR3 region: CAWEQGYTEAFF. CDR3 DNA: TGTGCCTGGGAACAGGGGTACACTGAAGCTTTCTTT.

On this clone: This sample also contains other DNA sequences that code for the same CDR3. V gene TRBV19 combines with J gene TRBJ1-5; D is perhaps TRBD1 (6 bases). V was trimmed by 3 bases and J by 2 bases, leaving 8 bases between them. Germline V CDR1 and CDR2: LNHDA, SQIVND (reference sequence). The CDR3 spans 14 residues. This chain's CDR3 is CASSIRGGNQPQHF. The CDR3 DNA reads TGTGCCAGTAGTATCAGGGGAGGCAATCAGCCCCAGCATTTT.